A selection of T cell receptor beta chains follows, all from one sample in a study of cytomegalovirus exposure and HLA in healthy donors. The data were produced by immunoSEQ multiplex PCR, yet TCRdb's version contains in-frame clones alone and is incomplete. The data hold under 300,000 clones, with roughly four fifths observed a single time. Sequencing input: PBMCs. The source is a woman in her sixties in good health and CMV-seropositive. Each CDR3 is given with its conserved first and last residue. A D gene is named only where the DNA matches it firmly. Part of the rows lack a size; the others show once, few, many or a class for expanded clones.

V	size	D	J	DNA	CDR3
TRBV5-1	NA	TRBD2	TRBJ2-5	TGCGCCAGCAGTGTCGCGGGAGTGAGTGAGACCCAGTACTTC	CASSVAGVSETQYF
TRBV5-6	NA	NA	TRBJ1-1	TGTGCCAGCAGCTTTACGAGTACTGAAGCTTTCTTT	CASSFTSTEAFF
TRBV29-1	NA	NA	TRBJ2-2	TGCAGCGTTGGGAGGGGACCCACCGGGGAGCTGTTTTTT	CSVGRGPTGELFF
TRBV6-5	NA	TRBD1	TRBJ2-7	TGTGCCAGCACCGCAGGGGGCTACGAGCAGTACTTC	CASTAGGYEQYF
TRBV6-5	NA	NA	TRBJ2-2	TGTGCCAGCAGAGCCGGGACACCCACCGGGGAGCTGTTTTTT	CASRAGTPTGELFF
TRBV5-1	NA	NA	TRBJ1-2	TGCGCCAGCAGCAACACAATTAACTATGGCTACACCTTC	CASSNTINYGYTF
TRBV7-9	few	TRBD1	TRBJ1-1	TGTGCCAGCAGGGCCGGGACAGATAACACTGAAGCTTTCTTT	CASRAGTDNTEAFF
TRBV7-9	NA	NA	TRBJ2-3	TGTGCCAGCAGCTTGGGGGCCGGGGATACGCAGTATTTT	CASSLGAGDTQYF
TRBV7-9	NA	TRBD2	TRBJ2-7	TGTTCCAGCAGCTTAATAACTAGCGGGAGACACGAGCAGTACTTC	CSSSLITSGRHEQYF
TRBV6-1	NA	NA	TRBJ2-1	TGTGCCAGCAGTGAAGCCGAGGGGGTGGGCAATGAGCAGTTCTTC	CASSEAEGVGNEQFF
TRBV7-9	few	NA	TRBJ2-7	TGTGCCAGCAGCTTACCACGCGGCTCCTACGAGCAGTACTTC	CASSLPRGSYEQYF
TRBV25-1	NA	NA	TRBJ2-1	TGTGCCAGCAGCAGGTCAGGGGACAATGAGCAGTTCTTC	CASSRSGDNEQFF
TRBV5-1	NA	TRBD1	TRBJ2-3	TGCGCCAGCAGCACCCCACAGGGGGCCGTAAGCACAGATACGCAGTATTTT	CASSTPQGAVSTDTQYF
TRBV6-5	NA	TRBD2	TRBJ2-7	TGTGCCAGCAGCAGACTAGCGGGAGACCTCTACGAGCAGTACTTC	CASSRLAGDLYEQYF
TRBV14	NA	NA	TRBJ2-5	TGTGCCAGCAGCCAAATATTACGGGAAGAGACCCAGTACTTC	CASSQILREETQYF
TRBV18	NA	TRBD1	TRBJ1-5	TGTGCCAGCTCACCAAGGCGGACAGGCTCTGATAGCAATCAGCCCCAGCATTTT	CASSPRRTGSDSNQPQHF